The 9 T cell receptor beta chains below all came from one sample that was sequenced in a study of control samples from healthy donors and cancer patients. Clones were sequenced by immunoSEQ multiplex PCR, and TCRdb holds only the in-frame ones, with some missing. The repertoire includes over 15,000 clones, about 90% of them detected once, and 11% sits in the top ten. The specimen sequenced was PBMCs. All receptors come from a woman aged 70-85 years with colorectal cancer.

The chain joins TRBV4-1 to TRBJ2-7; 7 bases match TRBD1. Germline values: CDR1 MGHRA, CDR2 YSYEKL. The CDR3 is made up of 13 amino acids. V gave up 6 bases and J gave up 3 bases; unmatched junction bases: 5. The CDR3 nucleotides read TGCGCCAGCAGTCGGGGACAGAACTACGAGCAGTACTTC. This translates into CASSRGQNYEQYF.

This clone showed up just a few times. The CDR3 DNA reads TGCGCCAGCAGCTTGGTCGGGTCTGGAAACACCATATATTTT. Its translation: CASSLVGSGNTIYF. This rearrangement joins TRBV5-1 to TRBJ1-3; D uncertain. Germline V gene data show CDR1 as SGHRS and CDR2 as YFSETQ. Trimming pared 0 bases from V and 1 base from J, leaving 5 bases between. This CDR3 comprises 14 residues.

This clone was found a few times. This chain connects TRBV19 to TRBJ1-2; TRBD1 is a possible D gene (5 bases). The CDR3 contains 13 residues. CDR1 is LNHDA and CDR2 is SQIVND in the germline V gene (reference sequence). The V and J ends lost 9 bases and 2 bases respectively, with 13 bases between them. Written as DNA, the CDR3 is TGTGCCAGCCGGACATTCGTAAACTATGGCTACACCTTC. The encoded protein is CASRTFVNYGYTF.

The J gene is TRBJ1-2, the V gene TRBV5-1; unclear D gene. V was trimmed by 6 bases and J by 3 bases, leaving 15 bases between them. The CDR3 is made up of 14 amino acids. Germline V lookup: CDR1 SGHRS, CDR2 YFSETQ. The CDR3 region has the DNA TGCGCCAGCAAGGACGGCGCGGCAGACTATGGCTACACCTTC. This codes for CASKDGAADYGYTF.

The V call is TRBV6-2 or TRBV6-3, the J call TRBJ2-3, with no clear D. The CDR3 runs to 13 residues. Trimming left V 5 bases short and J 6 bases short, with 12 bases between. Germline-derived CDR1 and CDR2 are MNHEY and SVGEGT. CDR3 DNA sequence: TGTGCCAGCAGTACCCGACGGGCGGATACGCAGTATTTT. Its protein is CASSTRRADTQYF.

The chain recombines TRBV29-1 with TRBJ1-5, with a tentative D call TRBD1 (5 bases). Between the trimmed V and J ends, which lost 7 bases and 9 bases, there was a span of 19 bases. The CDR3 has 13 residues. The germline gives CDR1 SQVTM, CDR2 ANQGSEA. This CDR3 reads CSATLQGARPQHF. The CDR3 region has the DNA TGCAGCGCCACCCTCCAGGGTGCACGGCCCCAGCATTTT.

The CDR3 is CATSRDRRVANTEAFF. DNA of the CDR3: TGTGCCACCAGCAGAGATCGAAGGGTTGCGAACACTGAAGCTTTCTTT. V usage is TRBV15 and J usage is TRBJ1-1; D gene ambiguous. The CDR3 sequence is 16 residues long. The V end lost 0 bases, the J end lost 1 base, and 12 bases lay between the germline ends. Germline CDR1 and CDR2: LNHNV and YYDKDF (reference sequence). Combining the CDR3 with reference TRBV15 and TRBJ1-1 gives the whole variable domain DAMVIQNPRYQVTQFGKPVTLSCSQTLNHNVMYWYQQKSSQAPKLLFHYYDKDFNNEADTPDNFQSRRPNTSFCFLDIRSPGLGDTAMYLCATSRDRRVANTEAFFGQGTRLTVV.

This clone has more than one count but fewer than ten. Distinct nucleotide sequences in the sample also encode this CDR3. The rearrangement joins TRBV19 to TRBJ1-1; tentative D call: TRBD1 (6 bases). Germline V gene data show CDR1 as LNHDA and CDR2 as SQIVND (reference sequence). This CDR3 spans 14 amino acids. The germline V and J ends were trimmed by 6 bases and 0 bases, with 11 bases remaining between them. The DNA for the CDR3 is TGTGCCAGTAGGTACGGGACATTGAACACTGAAGCTTTCTTT. It specifies CASRYGTLNTEAFF.

This sequence joins TRBV14 and TRBJ1-4; the match to TRBD1 covers 10 bases. CDR1 and CDR2 (germline): SGHDN, FVKESK. The CDR3 length is 18 residues. The trim removed 4 bases at V and 0 bases at J, leaving 8 bases unmatched. The CDR3 loop is CASSPWTGGIATNEKLFF. The CDR3 DNA reads as TGTGCCAGCAGCCCTTGGACAGGGGGAATTGCAACTAATGAAAAACTGTTTTTT.